Below, one T cell receptor (beta chain) is given with its context. No antigen is known for it. PCR employed 60 Vbeta and 13 Jbeta primers. This table comes from immunoSEQ multiplex PCR, and its TCRdb copy is limited to in-frame clones, with some not included. The top ten hold approximately 2.3% of the sample, which has about 91,000 clones, approximately 90% seen once. The sample originates from a study of cytomegalovirus exposure and HLA in healthy donors. Study-level findings and limits: Analyzed later, association rates of TCRs varied across HLA loci, with DRB1 most and HLA-C fewest.

Sequencing input: PBMCs. This receptor was taken from a man aged 18 to 29 in good health and CMV-seronegative.

This chain's CDR3 is CASSRTRGQSNQPQHF. CDR3 sequence (DNA): TGTGCCAGCAGCCGAACCCGCGGACAGTCCAATCAGCCCCAGCATTTT. This sequence joins TRBV6-6 and TRBJ1-5, with D possibly matching TRBD1 (6 bases). CDR1 and CDR2 from the germline V gene are MNHNY and SVGAGI (reference sequence). The germline V and J ends were trimmed by 6 bases and 3 bases, with 18 bases remaining between them. This CDR3 is built from 16 residues.